These 31 T cell receptor beta chains were sequenced from one sample in a study of T cells in Graves' hyperthyroidism and ophthalmopathy. RNA transcripts were the template for amplifying TCR beta CDR3 regions. RT-PCR in the first round (using the HTBI primer set) targeted the TCR CDR3. TCRdb called the multiplex PCR reads again in MiXCR, with one record for every CDR3 protein. The sample records around 600,000 distinct CDR3 sequences, 13% to 15% being singletons. Material: blood. These receptors all come from a woman in her forties or fifties with Graves' ophthalmopathy.

The chain joins TRBV27 to TRBJ2-1; D is unclear. Looked up from germline, CDR1 is MNHEY and CDR2 is SMNVEV (reference sequence). Trimming removed 6 bases from V and 3 bases from J, with 12 bases in between. This CDR3 has 14 residues. In nucleotides, the CDR3 is TGTGCCAGCAGCCAAGACGGAAACTACAATGAGCAGTTCTTC. It encodes CASSQDGNYNEQFF.

The chain links TRBV6-1 to TRBJ2-5; the match to TRBD2 covers 14 bases. The CDR3 consists of 18 residues. The junction had 11 bases not matched to a gene; V was cut back by 5 bases and J by 3 bases. CDR1 and CDR2 from the germline V gene are MNHNS and SASEGT. CDR3 coding DNA: TGTGCCAGCAGTTACTCCTCCGGGACTAGCGGGAGCGAAGAGACCCAGTACTTC. Protein sequence: CASSYSSGTSGSEETQYF.

V is TRBV3-2 and J is TRBJ2-4. TRBV3-2 counts as a pseudogene. This CDR3 has 10 residues. DNA for the CDR3: TGTGCCAGCCTTAGGCCCAATCAGTACTTC. It yields the protein CASLRPNQYF.

The table lists this clonotype with many counts. The chain is built from TRBV28 and TRBJ2-1; possibly TRBD1 or TRBD2 for D (5 bases each). Germline loops: CDR1 MDHEN, CDR2 SYDVKM. Deletions cut 5 bases from V and 1 base from J, with 24 bases between. The CDR3 runs to 19 residues. CDR3: CASSKGLADLQVSYNEQFF. The CDR3, as DNA: TGTGCCAGCAGTAAGGGCCTAGCCGACCTACAGGTATCCTACAATGAGCAGTTCTTC.

This clonotype was seen a few times. The chain uses TRBV28 and TRBJ2-6; 9 bases match TRBD2. Germline V gene sequence: CDR1 MDHEN, CDR2 SYDVKM. The J segment lost 1 base and the V segment lost 3 bases, leaving 4 bases of the junction unmatched. The CDR3 is made up of 17 amino acids. The CDR3 sequence is CASSLVREGSGANVLTF. The DNA for the CDR3 is TGTGCCAGCAGTTTGGTGCGGGAGGGGTCTGGGGCCAACGTCCTGACTTTC.

This clonotype showed up many times. J is TRBJ2-7 and V is TRBV6-1; 8 bases map to TRBD1. This CDR3 comprises 14 residues. From germline, CDR1 is MNHNS and CDR2 SASEGT. V was clipped by 6 bases and J by 3 bases; unmatched bases: 7. In DNA form, the CDR3 reads TGTGCCAGCAGAAGGGACAGGTTGAACTACGAGCAGTACTTC. Translating gives CASRRDRLNYEQYF.

The count of this clonotype is one. The V call is TRBV7-2, the J call TRBJ2-3, with 10 bases that match TRBD2. CDR1 is SGHTA and CDR2 is FQGNSA in the germline V gene. This CDR3 is 17 amino acids long. V shed 5 bases and J 1 base; nucleotides not matched to a gene: 9. DNA of the CDR3: TGTGCCAGCAGCAGAACTAGCGGGATTGTCGGCACAGATACGCAGTATTTT. Protein product: CASSRTSGIVGTDTQYF. Full variable domain (outside the CDR3, taken from reference TRBV7-2 and TRBJ2-3): GAGVSQSPSNKVTEKGKDVELRCDPISGHTALYWYRQSLGQGLEFLIYFQGNSAPDKSGLPSDRFSAERTGGSVSTLTIQRTQQEDSAVYLCASSRTSGIVGTDTQYFGPGTRLTVL.

The chain carries TRBV5-1 and TRBJ2-5, with D perhaps TRBD1 (6 bases). Per the germline V gene, CDR1 is SGHRS and CDR2 is YFSETQ. The CDR3 has 15 residues. Trimming pared 3 bases from V and 1 base from J, leaving 13 bases between. CDR3 nucleotides: TGCGCCAGCAGCTCAACAGGGATATTCCAAGAGACCCAGTACTTC. It translates to CASSSTGIFQETQYF.

This clonotype was found many times. J is TRBJ2-5 and V is TRBV28, with unresolved D. Germline CDR1 reads MDHEN; CDR2 reads SYDVKM. This CDR3 has 11 residues. V lost 8 bases and J 5 bases, leaving 9 bases between the germline ends. The CDR3 sequence is CASQVDETQYF. As DNA, the CDR3 is TGTGCCAGCCAGGTTGACGAGACCCAGTACTTC.

This clonotype was counted ten times or more. The V and J genes are TRBV28 and TRBJ2-3; 11 bases align to TRBD2. Germline-derived CDR1 and CDR2 are MDHEN and SYDVKM. The CDR3 runs to 15 residues. V was pared by 10 bases and J by 2 bases, with 8 bases of the junction left unmatched. CDR3 loop: CATSLAGGNTDTQYF. CDR3 in DNA: TGTGCCACCTCCCTAGCGGGAGGAAACACAGATACGCAGTATTTT.

This clonotype was seen repeatedly, ten times or more. This rearrangement joins TRBV2 to TRBJ2-3; TRBD1 agrees at 8 bases. In germline, CDR1 is SNHLY, CDR2 FYNNEI. There are 15 residues in the CDR3. The J segment lost 3 bases and the V segment lost 7 bases, leaving 9 bases of the junction unmatched. The DNA for the CDR3 is TGTGCCAGCAAGAATACGGACAGGGAAACAGATACGCAGTATTTT. It is translated as CASKNTDRETDTQYF.

This clonotype came up a few times. The rearrangement joins TRBV7-6 to TRBJ2-7; possible D gene TRBD2, 6 bases. The germline gives CDR1 SGHVS, CDR2 FNYEAQ. Between the trimmed V and J ends, which lost 4 bases and 3 bases, there was a span of 7 bases. This CDR3 contains 12 residues. CDR3 amino acids: CASSSDYYEQYF. CDR3 nucleotide sequence: TGTGCCAGCAGCTCGGACTACTACGAGCAGTACTTC.

The table lists this clonotype with many counts. The CDR3 spells CAISGTQGVSRIYEQYF. The CDR3 DNA follows: TGTGCCATCAGTGGGACCCAGGGGGTAAGCCGAATCTACGAGCAGTACTTC. The chain employs TRBV10-3 and TRBJ2-7, with TRBD1 identical over 7 bases. This CDR3 is built from 17 residues. V was clipped by 4 bases and J by 3 bases; unmatched bases: 15. The germline CDR1 and CDR2 sequences are ENHRY and SYGVKD.

This clonotype was seen many times. CDR3 in amino acids: CASSRSNEQFF. The CDR3 nucleotides read TGTGCCAGCAGTAGATCTAATGAGCAGTTCTTC. The V call is TRBV28, the J call TRBJ2-1; D is unclear. V was pared by 5 bases and J by 7 bases, with 6 bases between. The CDR3 is 11 amino acids. Germline V lookup: CDR1 MDHEN, CDR2 SYDVKM.

This clonotype was picked up many times. The chain joins TRBV7-2 to TRBJ1-3; maybe TRBD1 (5 bases). CDR1 is SGHTA, CDR2 FQGNSA, per germline. This CDR3 is 16 amino acids long. Between the trimmed V and J ends, which lost 5 bases and 0 bases, there was a span of 14 bases. The CDR3 protein is CASSPAGVRSGNTIYF. The CDR3 DNA reads TGTGCCAGCAGCCCCGCGGGGGTTCGCTCTGGAAACACCATATATTTT. The full variable domain, in which reference TRBV7-2 and TRBJ1-3 provide the parts outside the CDR3, is GAGVSQSPSNKVTEKGKDVELRCDPISGHTALYWYRQSLGQGLEFLIYFQGNSAPDKSGLPSDRFSAERTGGSVSTLTIQRTQQEDSAVYLCASSPAGVRSGNTIYFGEGSWLTVV.

J is TRBJ2-1 and V is TRBV5-1; 10 nucleotides align to TRBD2. The ends lost 3 bases at V and 11 bases at J; junction bases unmatched: 8. The CDR3 covers 14 residues. The germline V gene has CDR1 SGHRS and CDR2 YFSETQ. Here the CDR3 reads CASSSGLADLKQFF. CDR3 nucleotides: TGCGCCAGCAGCTCAGGACTAGCGGATCTCAAGCAGTTCTTC.

The V call is TRBV13, the J call TRBJ2-1; 15 bases are a match to TRBD2. Trimming cost V 5 bases and J 8 bases; bases outside gene matches: 7. The CDR3 is made up of 16 amino acids. Germline CDR1 PRHDT, CDR2 FYEKMQ (reference sequence). CDR3: CASSTRTSGRAHEQFF. CDR3 nucleotides: TGTGCCAGCAGCACAAGGACTAGCGGGAGGGCCCATGAGCAGTTCTTC.

In its sample, this clonotype was seen many times. The chain has TRBV20-1 and TRBJ2-7, with 7 bases matching TRBD2. J was trimmed by 5 bases and V by 2 bases; bases with no gene match: 12. Germline assignment: CDR1 DFQATT and CDR2 SNEGSKA (reference sequence). The CDR3 runs 15 residues. DNA for the CDR3: TGCAGTGCTAGACTTTGGGGAGGGGTGGATAACGAGCAGTACTTC. This sequence encodes CSARLWGGVDNEQYF.

This clonotype was observed many times. This chain joins TRBV28 and TRBJ2-1; 7 nucleotides line up with TRBD2. This CDR3 is 14 amino acids long. V gave up 7 bases and J gave up 4 bases; unmatched junction bases: 7. The germline CDR1 and CDR2 sequences are MDHEN and SYDVKM. CDR3 amino acids: CASISAGPYNEQFF. The CDR3 DNA sequence: TGTGCCAGCATCTCAGCGGGGCCTTACAATGAGCAGTTCTTC. The full variable domain, rest sourced from reference TRBV28 and TRBJ2-1, is DVKVTQSSRYLVKRTGEKVFLECVQDMDHENMFWYRQDPGLGLRLIYFSYDVKMKEKGDIPEGYSVSREKKERFSLILESASTNQTSMYLCASISAGPYNEQFFGPGTRLTVL.

This chain connects TRBV5-6 to TRBJ2-3; 11 nucleotides agree with TRBD2. Germline values: CDR1 SGHDT, CDR2 YYEEEE. Trimming took 7 bases from V and 2 from J; bases not matched to a gene: 15. The CDR3 spans 18 residues. CDR3 DNA: TGTGCCAGCCAGAGGCTTAGCGGGAGGGCCACGTTCACAGATACGCAGTATTTT. Amino acids: CASQRLSGRATFTDTQYF.

This clonotype has a handful of counts. The chain is built from TRBV7-8 and TRBJ1-6, with a possible D match to TRBD1 (5 bases). The CDR3 loop spans 18 amino acids. Germline CDR1 SGHVS, CDR2 FQNEAQ. The V and J ends lost 5 bases and 7 bases respectively, with 24 bases between them. CDR3 coding DNA: TGTGCCAGCAGCCATGATCCCACAGGAGCCCTCCGGAATTCACCCCTCCACTTT. Its translation: CASSHDPTGALRNSPLHF.

This clonotype was counted a few times. This chain uses TRBV7-2 with TRBJ1-5; perhaps TRBD1 as D (6 bases). The V gene lost 3 bases and the J gene lost 2 bases, with 11 bases spanning the gap. Germline CDR1 SGHTA, CDR2 FQGNSA. The CDR3 is 15 amino acids. CDR3 loop: CASSFLQGRNQPQHF. The CDR3 bases are TGTGCCAGCAGCTTTCTACAGGGACGCAATCAGCCCCAGCATTTT.

This clonotype has more than one count but fewer than ten. V is TRBV6-5 and J is TRBJ2-2, with D hard to call. The CDR3 contains 13 residues. V was clipped by 2 bases and J by 8 bases, with 9 bases between them. Germline CDR1 MNHEY, CDR2 SVGAGI. The CDR3 region has the DNA TGTGCCAGCAGTTACCAATTGGGGGGGGAGCTGTTTTTT. This encodes CASSYQLGGELFF.

This clonotype occurred many times. This chain links TRBV28 with TRBJ1-2; TRBD1 is a possible D gene (5 bases). The CDR3 runs 14 residues. Germline V gene sequence: CDR1 MDHEN, CDR2 SYDVKM. Between the trimmed V and J ends, which lost 3 bases and 6 bases, there was a span of 14 bases. Here the CDR3 DNA reads TGTGCCAGCAGTTTCATCAGGGTACGGGATGGCTACACCTTC. It is translated as CASSFIRVRDGYTF.

V gene TRBV29-1 combines with J gene TRBJ2-5; 10 bases are shared with TRBD2. The CDR3 is 14 amino acids. V dropped 6 bases and J dropped 4; count of bases not matched to a gene: 8. Per germline, CDR1 SQVTM and CDR2 ANQGSEA. The CDR3 nucleotides are TGCAGCGTATCCGGACTAGCGGTAGGAGAGACCCAGTACTTC. This encodes CSVSGLAVGETQYF.

This clonotype has at least ten counts. V is TRBV6-1 and J is TRBJ2-1; TRBD2 aligns across 8 bases. V lost 3 bases and J lost 1; bases outside the gene matches: 11. Germline lookup yields CDR1 MNHNS and CDR2 SASEGT. This CDR3 comprises 18 residues. CDR3 amino acids: CASSDPMTGGHSYNEQFF. CDR3 coding DNA: TGTGCCAGCAGTGATCCCATGACGGGGGGGCATTCCTACAATGAGCAGTTCTTC.

This clonotype was counted at least ten times. The chain combines TRBV28 with TRBJ1-1, with D possibly matching TRBD1 (6 bases). Trimming left V 1 base short and J 5 bases short, with 14 bases between. From germline, CDR1 is MDHEN and CDR2 SYDVKM. The CDR3 length is 15 residues. As DNA, the CDR3 is TGTGCCAGCAGTTTATATGAAGGAGGGGGGACTGAAGCTTTCTTT. This sequence encodes CASSLYEGGGTEAFF.

The chain has TRBV6-2 or TRBV6-3 and TRBJ2-3; 14 bases match TRBD2. The V segment lost 2 bases and the J segment 3 bases; nucleotides outside the gene matches: 7. Germline CDR1 and CDR2: MNHEY and SVGEGT. The CDR3 totals 18 residues. CDR3 amino acids: CASSYTTWTSGRTDTQYF. CDR3 nucleotides: TGTGCCAGCAGTTACACGACCTGGACTAGCGGGAGGACAGATACGCAGTATTTT.

This clonotype was counted at least ten times. The genes are TRBV28 and TRBJ1-1; TRBD1 matches 7 bases. The V and J ends lost 3 bases and 3 bases, in that order; junction bases with no gene match: 10. CDR1 and CDR2 (germline): MDHEN, SYDVKM. The CDR3 extends over 16 amino acids. CDR3 residues: CASSFQNRGLDTEAFF. The DNA of the CDR3 is TGTGCCAGCAGTTTCCAAAATAGGGGGCTTGACACTGAAGCTTTCTTT.

This clonotype has at least ten counts. The chain combines TRBV12-3 or TRBV12-4 with TRBJ1-2; D gene uncertain. V was shortened by 6 bases and J by 0 bases, with 14 bases between the two germline ends. The CDR3 loop spans 15 amino acids. CDR3 region: CASSAATAANYGYTF. The CDR3 region has the DNA TGTGCCAGCAGCGCAGCGACGGCAGCTAACTATGGCTACACCTTC.

The table lists this clonotype with many counts. The chain carries TRBV20-1 and TRBJ2-7; 10 bases are a match to TRBD2. The CDR3 totals 15 residues. J lost 3 bases, V lost 3 bases, and 8 bases had no gene match. Germline CDR1 is DFQATT and CDR2 is SNEGSKA (reference sequence). CDR3 bases: TGCAGTGCTAGTAAGTCGCGACTAGCGGGCTACGAGCAGTACTTC. Translated: CSASKSRLAGYEQYF.